This is a list of T cell receptor beta chains from one sample in a study of Graves' ophthalmopathy and Graves' hyperthyroidism. One entry per CDR3 protein, called by TCRdb with MiXCR from the multiplex PCR reads. The sample holds around 1,200,000 distinct CDR3 sequences, less than 45% seen once. The sample was peripheral blood or thyroid tissue (not recorded which). Every receptor here comes from an adult man with Graves' hyperthyroidism. Each CDR3 is given with its conserved first and last residue.

V: TRBV20-1
CDR3: CSASGDSSYEQYF

V: TRBV10-3
CDR3: CAIRAADTGELFF

V: TRBV10-2
CDR3: CASRGTTGPGELFF

V: TRBV29-1
CDR3: CSSGTAAGANVLTF

V: TRBV6-5
CDR3: CATSYGEANTEAFF

V: TRBV2
CDR3: CASSGQLGETQHF

V: TRBV29-1
CDR3: CSVEGRGARGYTF

V: TRBV29-1
CDR3: CSAEERDYGYTF

V: TRBV2
CDR3: CASTWTGAGETQYF

V: TRBV7-9
CDR3: CASSTTGSGNTGELFF

V: TRBV10-3
CDR3: CAISESSQAFYEQYF

V: TRBV7-8
CDR3: CASSLATAGIQPQHF

V: TRBV28
CDR3: CASSSRQGNHEKLFF

V: TRBV6-4
CDR3: CASRTVRDTSYEQYF

V: TRBV7-9
CDR3: CASSLLQGAVTGELFF

V: TRBV6-1
CDR3: CASSYSTAGGMNGYTF

V: TRBV7-3
CDR3: CASSFLNSHEQYF

V: TRBV12-3/TRBV12-4
CDR3: CASSLEPGNDANTGELFF

V: TRBV19
CDR3: CASSGQENQPQHF

V: TRBV7-2
CDR3: CASSLEGARDTQYF

V: TRBV2
CDR3: CASKVETTTEQYF

V: TRBV5-8
CDR3: CASSLRRDGQETQYF

V: TRBV18
CDR3: CASSTIDSDEQYF

V: TRBV9
CDR3: CASSAGTEYQETQYF

V: TRBV30
CDR3: CAWSVEIGSPLHF

V: TRBV6-5
CDR3: CASSPGQGLTPLHF

V: TRBV29-1
CDR3: CSVVREDGAYEQYF

V: TRBV9
CDR3: CASSVGGSNQPQHF

V: TRBV15
CDR3: CATSRVGVAGYEKLFF